This TCR beta chain was recovered during a study of post-analysis software for immune sequencing data. Study observations and caveats: By F measure, strong co-clustering occurred among samples prepared in the same batch.

The TCR beta cDNA libraries contained unique molecular identifiers. Once about 0.85 to 11 million T cells were used, a few hundred thousand cDNA molecules resulted. TCRdb re-called the PCR reads with MiXCR, one entry per CDR3 protein. The table has hundreds of thousands of distinct CDR3 sequences, about 27% seen once. This clonotype was picked up one time. The antigen is unknown. Sequenced: blood. The receptor's source is a girl between 10 and 17 years old with multiple sclerosis.

The CDR3 loop reads CASSSPAGEKLFF. Written as DNA, the CDR3 is TGTGCCAGCAGCTCCCCGGCTGGGGAAAAACTGTTTTTT. The chain employs TRBV5-8 and TRBJ1-4, with D unclear. Germline V CDR1 and CDR2: SGHTS, YDEGEE. Trimming pared 3 bases from V and 8 bases from J, leaving 11 bases between. The CDR3 is made up of 13 amino acids.